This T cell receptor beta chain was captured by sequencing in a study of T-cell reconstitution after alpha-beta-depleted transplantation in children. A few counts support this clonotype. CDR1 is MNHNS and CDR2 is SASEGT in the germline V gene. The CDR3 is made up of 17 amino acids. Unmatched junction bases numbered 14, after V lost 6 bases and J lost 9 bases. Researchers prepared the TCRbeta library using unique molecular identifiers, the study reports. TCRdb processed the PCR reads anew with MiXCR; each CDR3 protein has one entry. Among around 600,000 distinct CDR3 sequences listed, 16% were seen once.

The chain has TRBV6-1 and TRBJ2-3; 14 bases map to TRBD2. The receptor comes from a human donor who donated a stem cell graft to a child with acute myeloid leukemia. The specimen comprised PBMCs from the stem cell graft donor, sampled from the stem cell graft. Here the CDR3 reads CASSGTSGGDFRGTQYF. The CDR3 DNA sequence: TGTGCCAGCAGCGGGACTAGCGGGGGAGACTTCAGAGGAACGCAGTATTTT.